These T cell receptor beta chains were read from a single sample in a study of blood T cells in healthy people across ages. TCRdb reprocessed the 5' RACE reads via MiXCR and lists one record per CDR3 protein. The sample includes more than 1 million distinct CDR3 sequences, less than 50% seen only once; the top ten take 18%. Sequences were obtained from blood. Every receptor here comes from a woman aged 60-75 years in good health. The CDR3 runs from the conserved cysteine through the conserved F or W. Fields, in order: D gene, V gene, J gene, clone size, CDR3 DNA, CDR3 protein. D genes are given only for firm matches. Size tells how often a clone was seen (once, few, many) or the class of an expanded clone, and some rows leave it out.

D gene: NA; V gene: TRBV12-3/TRBV12-4; J gene: TRBJ2-7; clone size: NA; CDR3 DNA: TGTGCCAGCAGTGGCCACGGGGCGCCCGAGCAGTACTTC; CDR3 protein: CASSGHGAPEQYF
D gene: NA; V gene: TRBV7-2; J gene: TRBJ2-5; clone size: few; CDR3 DNA: TGTGCCAGCAGCTTATTTACAGCCCTGTTTGGGAGGGGGAATGAGCAGTACTTC; CDR3 protein: CASSLFTALFGRGNEQYF
D gene: NA; V gene: TRBV25-1; J gene: TRBJ1-2; clone size: NA; CDR3 DNA: TGTGCCAGCAGTGAATGTGGGGGGCGTATCTGTAGCTACACCTTC; CDR3 protein: CASSECGGRICSYTF
D gene: NA; V gene: TRBV7-9; J gene: TRBJ2-7; clone size: few; CDR3 DNA: TGTGCCAGCAGCTTTGAAAACGCCTACGAGCAGTACTTC; CDR3 protein: CASSFENAYEQYF
D gene: NA; V gene: TRBV7-2; J gene: TRBJ2-1; clone size: NA; CDR3 DNA: TGTGCCAGCACCCTCGGTGGGCCCAGCCCCTACAATGAGCAGTTCTTC; CDR3 protein: CASTLGGPSPYNEQFF
D gene: NA; V gene: TRBV5-6; J gene: TRBJ2-5; clone size: many; CDR3 DNA: TGTGCCAGCAGCCCAACCCAGGCGGAGACCCAGTACTTC; CDR3 protein: CASSPTQAETQYF
D gene: TRBD1; V gene: TRBV5-4; J gene: TRBJ2-3; clone size: NA; CDR3 DNA: TGTGCCAGCAGCTTCCCCCGGACAGGGGGCGAGAAGTATTTT; CDR3 protein: CASSFPRTGGEKYF
D gene: NA; V gene: TRBV6-5; J gene: TRBJ1-2; clone size: NA; CDR3 DNA: TGTGCCAGCAGCATAACAGCCAACTATGGCTACACCTTC; CDR3 protein: CASSITANYGYTF
D gene: TRBD2; V gene: TRBV7-2; J gene: TRBJ2-7; clone size: NA; CDR3 DNA: TGTGCCAGCAGCTTTTCCGGGACTAGCGGTCAGGGGGGCAACGAGCAGTACTTC; CDR3 protein: CASSFSGTSGQGGNEQYF
D gene: NA; V gene: TRBV27; J gene: TRBJ1-6; clone size: NA; CDR3 DNA: TGTGCCAGCAGTTTACAGAGCTCCTATAATTCACCCCTCCACTTT; CDR3 protein: CASSLQSSYNSPLHF
D gene: TRBD1; V gene: TRBV29-1; J gene: TRBJ2-5; clone size: NA; CDR3 DNA: TGCAGCGTCCTGGGGCGGGGGACAGGGCGGGACCAAGAGACCCAGTACTTC; CDR3 protein: CSVLGRGTGRDQETQYF
D gene: NA; V gene: TRBV5-5; J gene: TRBJ2-7; clone size: NA; CDR3 DNA: TGTGCCAGCAGCTTCGGGGTAGGACCCTACGAGCAGTACTTC; CDR3 protein: CASSFGVGPYEQYF
D gene: NA; V gene: TRBV29-1; J gene: TRBJ2-7; clone size: few; CDR3 DNA: TGCAGCGTTGATTTAGGGGACGCCCGGGAGCAGTACTTC; CDR3 protein: CSVDLGDAREQYF
D gene: TRBD2; V gene: TRBV5-1; J gene: TRBJ2-1; clone size: NA; CDR3 DNA: TGCGCCAGCAGCTTAGATGGATTAGCGGGAGATGAGCAGTTCTTC; CDR3 protein: CASSLDGLAGDEQFF
D gene: NA; V gene: TRBV9; J gene: TRBJ2-5; clone size: few; CDR3 DNA: TGTGCCAGCAGCGTAGGGACATCCAAGGAGACCCAGTACTTC; CDR3 protein: CASSVGTSKETQYF
D gene: TRBD2; V gene: TRBV20-1; J gene: TRBJ2-5; clone size: NA; CDR3 DNA: TGCAGTGCTAGGCGGGAGCTGGGGGAGACCCAGTACTTC; CDR3 protein: CSARRELGETQYF
D gene: NA; V gene: TRBV27; J gene: TRBJ2-1; clone size: NA; CDR3 DNA: TGTGCCAGCAGTTACGACAGGGGCGGGGGGAATGAGCAGTTCTTC; CDR3 protein: CASSYDRGGGNEQFF
D gene: NA; V gene: TRBV25-1; J gene: TRBJ1-2; clone size: NA; CDR3 DNA: TGTGCCAGCAGTGAATTTAGGAGGGGTAGTGGTAACTATGGCTACACCTTC; CDR3 protein: CASSEFRRGSGNYGYTF
D gene: NA; V gene: TRBV6-5; J gene: TRBJ1-2; clone size: few; CDR3 DNA: TGTGCCAGCACCGTCGCGGGCTATGGCTACACCTTC; CDR3 protein: CASTVAGYGYTF
D gene: TRBD2; V gene: TRBV7-9; J gene: TRBJ2-7; clone size: NA; CDR3 DNA: TGTGCCAGCAGCGTCGCTAGCGGGAAATACAATGAGCAGTACTTC; CDR3 protein: CASSVASGKYNEQYF
D gene: NA; V gene: TRBV7-6; J gene: TRBJ2-3; clone size: NA; CDR3 DNA: TGTGCCAGCAGCAAGCGGCAGGGGGGGGATACGCAGTATTTT; CDR3 protein: CASSKRQGGDTQYF
D gene: NA; V gene: TRBV9; J gene: TRBJ2-4; clone size: many; CDR3 DNA: TGTGCCAGCAGCGCCGGGACTTGGAACATTCAGTACTTC; CDR3 protein: CASSAGTWNIQYF
D gene: NA; V gene: TRBV6-5; J gene: TRBJ2-7; clone size: few; CDR3 DNA: TGTGCCAGCAGTTACACAACTAGTGTCGAGCAGTACTTC; CDR3 protein: CASSYTTSVEQYF
D gene: NA; V gene: TRBV20-1; J gene: TRBJ2-1; clone size: few; CDR3 DNA: TGCAGTGCCCCCCGGGGCGGAGCCAATGAGCAGTTCTTC; CDR3 protein: CSAPRGGANEQFF
D gene: TRBD1; V gene: TRBV9; J gene: TRBJ1-2; clone size: NA; CDR3 DNA: TGTGCCAGCAGTAAGACAGGGGGCTATGGCTACACCTTC; CDR3 protein: CASSKTGGYGYTF
D gene: TRBD1; V gene: TRBV9; J gene: TRBJ2-7; clone size: few; CDR3 DNA: TGTGCCAGCTCCGGGACAGCAGCCTACGAGCAGTACTTC; CDR3 protein: CASSGTAAYEQYF
D gene: NA; V gene: TRBV4-1; J gene: TRBJ2-7; clone size: few; CDR3 DNA: TGCGCCAGCAGCCAATCCAGCGGGTCCTACGAGCAGTACTTC; CDR3 protein: CASSQSSGSYEQYF
D gene: NA; V gene: TRBV6-2/TRBV6-3; J gene: TRBJ2-7; clone size: NA; CDR3 DNA: TGTGCCAGCAGTTACTCGGCTGGCTACCCCTACGAGCAGTACTTC; CDR3 protein: CASSYSAGYPYEQYF
D gene: NA; V gene: TRBV7-9; J gene: TRBJ1-6; clone size: few; CDR3 DNA: TGTGCCAGCAGCTTCCAGGGGCTACGTTCACCCCTCCACTTT; CDR3 protein: CASSFQGLRSPLHF
D gene: TRBD2; V gene: TRBV2; J gene: TRBJ2-1; clone size: NA; CDR3 DNA: TGTGCCAGCAGGGTAACGGGACTAGCCCATGGGCAGTTCTTC; CDR3 protein: CASRVTGLAHGQFF
D gene: NA; V gene: TRBV27; J gene: TRBJ1-5; clone size: few; CDR3 DNA: TGTGCCAGCAGCTCCCACGCGGGGGATCGCAATCAGCCCCAGCATTTT; CDR3 protein: CASSSHAGDRNQPQHF
D gene: NA; V gene: TRBV11-2; J gene: TRBJ2-7; clone size: NA; CDR3 DNA: TGTGCCAGCAGCTTAGAAGCGACAGATAACTACGAGCAGTACTTC; CDR3 protein: CASSLEATDNYEQYF
D gene: NA; V gene: TRBV7-2; J gene: TRBJ2-1; clone size: few; CDR3 DNA: TGTGCCAGCAGCTTAGCGCTCGGCGGGTATTACAATGAGCAGTTCTTC; CDR3 protein: CASSLALGGYYNEQFF